This T cell receptor beta chain was profiled in a study of blood T cell repertoires in COVID-19. Whole-study context: Whether acute or convalescent, the COVID-19 samples came from the United States, Italy and Spain. From T cells, B-cell-depleted T cells, or PBMCs came the material, which was cDNA or gDNA.

Authors' analysis steps: Cell counts per sample came from amplifying reference gene primers. Assay used: immunoSEQ multiplex PCR; TCRdb lists only in-frame clones, some missing. The V and J calls and the clone size are those of that table, but D and trimming were determined from the DNA. The table lists about 48,000 clones, more than 75% of them singletons. This receptor was obtained from a woman between 55 and 75 years old with acute or convalescent COVID-19. Sequencing used peripheral blood.

The CDR3 coding sequence is TGTGCCAGCTCACGAACTAGCGGCAATGAGCAGTTCTTC. Its translation is CASSRTSGNEQFF. The rearrangement joins TRBV18 to TRBJ2-1; 8 nucleotides align to TRBD2. Germline V CDR1 and CDR2: KGHSH, LQKENI. This CDR3 spans 13 amino acids. V gave up 4 bases and J gave up 6 bases; unmatched junction bases: 2.